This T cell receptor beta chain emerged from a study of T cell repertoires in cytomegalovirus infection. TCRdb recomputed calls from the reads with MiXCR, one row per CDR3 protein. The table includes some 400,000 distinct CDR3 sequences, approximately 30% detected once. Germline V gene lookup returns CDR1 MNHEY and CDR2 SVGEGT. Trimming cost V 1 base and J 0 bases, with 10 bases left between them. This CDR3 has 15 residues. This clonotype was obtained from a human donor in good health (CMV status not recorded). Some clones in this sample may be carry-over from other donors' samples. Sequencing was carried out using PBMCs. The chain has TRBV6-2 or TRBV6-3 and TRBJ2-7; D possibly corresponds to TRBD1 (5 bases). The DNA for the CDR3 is TGTGCCAGCAGTTACTTCTTGGACAACTCCTACGAGCAGTACTTC. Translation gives CASSYFLDNSYEQYF.